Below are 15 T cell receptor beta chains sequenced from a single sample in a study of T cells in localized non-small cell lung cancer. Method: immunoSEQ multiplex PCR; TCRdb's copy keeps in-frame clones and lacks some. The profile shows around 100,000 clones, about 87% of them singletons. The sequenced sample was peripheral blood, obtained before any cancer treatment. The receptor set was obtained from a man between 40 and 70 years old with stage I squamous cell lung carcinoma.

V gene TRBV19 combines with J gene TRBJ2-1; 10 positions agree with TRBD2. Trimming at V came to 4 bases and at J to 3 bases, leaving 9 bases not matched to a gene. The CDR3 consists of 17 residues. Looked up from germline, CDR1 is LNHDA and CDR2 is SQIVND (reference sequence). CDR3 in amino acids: CASSKPSSGGFYNEQFF. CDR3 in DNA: TGTGCCAGTAGTAAACCATCTAGCGGGGGTTTCTACAATGAGCAGTTCTTC.

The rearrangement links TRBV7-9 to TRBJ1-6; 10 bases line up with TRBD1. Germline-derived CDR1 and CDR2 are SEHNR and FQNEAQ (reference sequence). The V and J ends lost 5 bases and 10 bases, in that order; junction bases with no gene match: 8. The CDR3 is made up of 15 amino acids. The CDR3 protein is CASSPRGQGISPLHF. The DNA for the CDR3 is TGTGCCAGCAGCCCGCGGGGACAGGGGATCTCACCCCTCCACTTT.

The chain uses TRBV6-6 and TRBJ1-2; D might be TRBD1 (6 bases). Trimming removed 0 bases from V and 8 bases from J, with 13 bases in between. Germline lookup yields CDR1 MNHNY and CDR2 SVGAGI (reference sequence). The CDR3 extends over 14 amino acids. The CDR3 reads CASSYSIPGDGYTF. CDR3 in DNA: TGTGCCAGCAGTTACTCCATTCCAGGGGACGGCTACACCTTC.

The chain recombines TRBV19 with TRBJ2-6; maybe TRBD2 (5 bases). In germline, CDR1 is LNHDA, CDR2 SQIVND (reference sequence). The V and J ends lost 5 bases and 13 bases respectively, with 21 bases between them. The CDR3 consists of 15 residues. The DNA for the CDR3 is TGTGCCAGTAGTGTAAGGGAGTCACTTTTAGGGGTCCTGACTTTC. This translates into CASSVRESLLGVLTF.

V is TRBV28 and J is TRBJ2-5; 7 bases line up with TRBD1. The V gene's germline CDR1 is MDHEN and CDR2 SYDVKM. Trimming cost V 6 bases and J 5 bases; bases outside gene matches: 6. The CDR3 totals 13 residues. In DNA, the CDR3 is TGTGCCAGCAGACAGGGGAACCGGGAGACCCAGTACTTC. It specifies CASRQGNRETQYF.

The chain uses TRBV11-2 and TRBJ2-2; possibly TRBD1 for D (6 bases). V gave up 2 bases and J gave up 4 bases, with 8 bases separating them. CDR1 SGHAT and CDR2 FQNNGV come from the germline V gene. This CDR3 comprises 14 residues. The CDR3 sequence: CASSLQGLTGELFF. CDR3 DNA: TGTGCCAGCAGCTTACAGGGGCTCACCGGGGAGCTGTTTTTT.

The CDR3, as DNA: TGTGCCAGCAGCAAACGACAGAGCTCCTACAATGAGCAGTTCTTC. The encoded protein is CASSKRQSSYNEQFF. The rearrangement joins TRBV11-3 to TRBJ2-1; a possible D gene is TRBD1 (5 bases). The V gene's germline CDR1 is SGHNT and CDR2 YENEEA. Trimming pared 5 bases from V and 0 bases from J, leaving 11 bases between. This CDR3 spans 15 amino acids.

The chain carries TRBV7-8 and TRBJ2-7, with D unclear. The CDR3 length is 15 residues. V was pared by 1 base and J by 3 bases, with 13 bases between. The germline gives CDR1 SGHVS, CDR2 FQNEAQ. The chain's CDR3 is CASSLGAGSIYEQYF. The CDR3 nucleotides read TGTGCCAGCAGCTTAGGCGCCGGAAGCATCTACGAGCAGTACTTC.

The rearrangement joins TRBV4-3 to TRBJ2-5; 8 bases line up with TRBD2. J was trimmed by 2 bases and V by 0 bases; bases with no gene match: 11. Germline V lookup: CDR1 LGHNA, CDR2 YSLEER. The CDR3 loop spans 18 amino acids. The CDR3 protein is CASSQEGVGAGAQETQYF. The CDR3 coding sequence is TGCGCCAGCAGCCAAGAGGGCGTTGGAGCGGGGGCACAAGAGACCCAGTACTTC.

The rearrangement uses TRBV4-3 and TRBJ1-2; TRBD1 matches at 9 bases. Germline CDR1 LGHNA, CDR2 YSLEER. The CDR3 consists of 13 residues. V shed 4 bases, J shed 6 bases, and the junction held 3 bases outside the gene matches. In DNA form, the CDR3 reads TGCGCCAGCAGCCTGGGACAGGGCAATGGCTACACCTTC. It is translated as CASSLGQGNGYTF.

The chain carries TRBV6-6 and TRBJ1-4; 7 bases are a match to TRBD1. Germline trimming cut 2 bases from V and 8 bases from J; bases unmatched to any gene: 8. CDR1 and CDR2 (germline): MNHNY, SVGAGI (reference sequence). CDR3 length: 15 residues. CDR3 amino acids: CASSYKEGAREKLFF. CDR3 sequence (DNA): TGTGCCAGCAGTTACAAGGAGGGGGCGAGGGAAAAACTGTTTTTT.

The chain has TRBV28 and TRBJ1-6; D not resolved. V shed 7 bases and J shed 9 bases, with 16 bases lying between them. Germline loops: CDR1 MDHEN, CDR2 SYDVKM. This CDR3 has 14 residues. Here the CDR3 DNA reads TGTGCCAGCACCCTTGGGAAGGGTAGTTCACCCCTCCACTTT. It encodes CASTLGKGSSPLHF.

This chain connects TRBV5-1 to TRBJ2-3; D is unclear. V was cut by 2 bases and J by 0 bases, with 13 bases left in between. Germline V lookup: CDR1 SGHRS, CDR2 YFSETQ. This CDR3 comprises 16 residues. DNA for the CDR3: TGCGCCAGCAGCTTAGGAGCGCGCCCTAGCACAGATACGCAGTATTTT. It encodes CASSLGARPSTDTQYF. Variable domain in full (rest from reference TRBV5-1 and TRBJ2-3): KAGVTQTPRYLIKTRGQQVTLSCSPISGHRSVSWYQQTPGQGLQFLFEYFSETQRNKGNFPGRFSGRQFSNSRSEMNVSTLELGDSALYLCASSLGARPSTDTQYFGPGTRLTVL.

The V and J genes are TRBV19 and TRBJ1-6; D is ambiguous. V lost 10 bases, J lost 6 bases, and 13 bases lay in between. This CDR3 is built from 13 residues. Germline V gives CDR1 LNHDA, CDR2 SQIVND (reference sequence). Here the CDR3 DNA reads TGTGCCACCCTCCGGACCTTTAATTCACCCCTCCACTTT. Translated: CATLRTFNSPLHF.

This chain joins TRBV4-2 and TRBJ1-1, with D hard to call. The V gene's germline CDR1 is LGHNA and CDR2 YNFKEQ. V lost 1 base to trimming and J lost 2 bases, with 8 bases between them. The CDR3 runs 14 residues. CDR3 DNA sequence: TGTGCCAGCAGCCAAGCTTCGGTTAACACTGAAGCTTTCTTT. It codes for CASSQASVNTEAFF.